This T cell receptor (beta chain) was observed in a study of Ad26.COV2.S vaccination and SARS-CoV-2 variants. Looking at the study overall: The authors gave Ad26.COV2.S intramuscularly, either once or twice 56 days apart. Study-wide results and caveats: Vaccine recipients and placebo recipients showed similar non-spike TCR breadth.

This sample's treatment: roughly 20 received Ad26.COV2.S at low or high dose, single or two shots; about 5 received placebo; per-sample allocation not given. Sampling happened 63 days after the first vaccine or placebo injection. An adult of 18-55 years in Boston served as donor. In the vaccine, an Ad26 vector expressed the SARS-CoV-2 spike of the Wuhan strain. Germline lookup yields CDR1 GTSNPN and CDR2 SVGIG (reference sequence). V lost 0 bases to trimming and J lost 7 bases, with 15 bases between them. CDR3 length: 14 residues. Sequenced by immunoSEQ multiplex PCR; TCRdb stores in-frame clones only, minus some. The table records about 350,000 clones, around 86% of them present only once. Regarding this clone: Its target is unknown.

The rearrangement uses TRBV30 and TRBJ1-1; D uncertain. The sequencing used peripheral blood, collected in a trial of Ad26.COV2.S vaccine versus placebo. This receptor was obtained from a person between 18 and 59 years old who received the Ad26.COV2.S COVID-19 vaccine or a placebo. The DNA for the CDR3 is TGTGCCTGGAGTGTAGAGGGCGTCAAGGGTGAAGCTTTCTTT. Protein sequence: CAWSVEGVKGEAFF.